Sequencing of this T cell receptor (beta chain) was carried out in a study of T cell repertoires in cytomegalovirus infection (dated by TCRdb to about 2019). The study in broad terms: Peptide stimulations targeted recently identified HLA-C-restricted CMV epitopes, whose presentation resists viral immunomodulation, together with well-studied HLA-B-restricted epitopes. The HLA type of each donor mattered for the analysis, because public TCR beta signatures pointed to carriage of CMV infection along with the matching HLA type.

The CDR1 and CDR2 encoded by the germline V gene (reference sequence) are LNHDA and SQIVND. The CDR3 holds 13 amino acids from the cysteine to the phenylalanine. The sequence is cut down to CDR3 DNA, 39 bases in frame from base 1. Paper-wide results and their limitations: In both this cohort and an independent roughly 330-donor cohort, the cumulative frequency of public TCR beta family members distinguished carriers of CMV infection plus the relevant HLA type. The ex vivo response was dominated by HLA-C-restricted CMV-specific TCR beta clonotypes, which also provided the single most frequent clonotype in two of eight donors.

The data were produced on an Illumina HiSeq 1500. In-frame beta chains were kept once TCRdb had trimmed the public reads at Q25 with fastp and called clones with MiXCR. Rows are unified per CDR3 protein, each entry keeping the most common DNA and genes. This sample has about a million distinct CDR3 sequences in its table, and around a third of those were observed once. The ten largest clones take up over 12% of the sample. This clonotype came up a few times. Its antigen remains undetermined. A read error may account for a junction end that differs from germline. The label giving this sample's treatment or condition can be read as: in vitro stimulation with specific CMV peptide epitopes to enrich CMV-specific T cells.

The source is a human donor in good health (CMV status not recorded). Some clones in this sample may be carry-over from other donors' samples. The source material was cultured CD8+ T cells from PBMCs, sampled from culture after CMV antigen stimulation. Here the chain combines TRBV19 and TRBJ2-1; no D segment can be confidently identified. CDR3 reads: CASSIEWANGQFF. The DNA sequence is given as TGTGCCAGTAGTATAGAATGGGCCAATGGGCAGTTCTTC.